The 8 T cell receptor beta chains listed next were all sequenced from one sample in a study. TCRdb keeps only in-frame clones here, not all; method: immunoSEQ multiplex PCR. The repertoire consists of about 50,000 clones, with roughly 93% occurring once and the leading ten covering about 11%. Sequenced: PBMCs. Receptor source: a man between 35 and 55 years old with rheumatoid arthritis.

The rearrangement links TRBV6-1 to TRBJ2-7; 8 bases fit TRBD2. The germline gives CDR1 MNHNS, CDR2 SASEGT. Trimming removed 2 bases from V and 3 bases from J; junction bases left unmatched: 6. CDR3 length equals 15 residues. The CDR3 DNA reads TGTGCCAGCAGTGAATATGGTAGCGGGAACTACGAGCAGTACTTC. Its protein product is CASSEYGSGNYEQYF.

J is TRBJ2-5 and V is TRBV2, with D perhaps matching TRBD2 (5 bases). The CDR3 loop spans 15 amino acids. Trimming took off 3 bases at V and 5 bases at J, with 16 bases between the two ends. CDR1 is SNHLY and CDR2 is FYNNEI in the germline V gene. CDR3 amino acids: CASSEEAGHSETQYF. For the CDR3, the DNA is TGTGCCAGCAGTGAGGAGGCCGGGCATTCGGAGACCCAGTACTTC.

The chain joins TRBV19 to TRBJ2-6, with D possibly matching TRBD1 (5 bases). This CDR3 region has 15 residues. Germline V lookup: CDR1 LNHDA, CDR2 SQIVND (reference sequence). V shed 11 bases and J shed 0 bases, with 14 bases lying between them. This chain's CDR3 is CAFPRQSSGANVLTF. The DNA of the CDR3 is TGTGCCTTCCCGAGACAGTCCTCTGGGGCCAACGTCCTGACTTTC.

CDR3 in amino acids: CASSQGQPNQPQHF. DNA of the CDR3: TGTGCCAGCAGCCAAGGACAGCCTAATCAGCCCCAGCATTTT. The chain has TRBV3-1 (or the pseudogene TRBV3-2) and TRBJ1-5; a possible D gene is TRBD1 (5 bases). V was cut by 1 base and J by 4 bases, with 8 bases left in between. The germline gives CDR1 LGHDT, CDR2 YNNKEL (reference sequence). CDR3 length: 14 amino acids.

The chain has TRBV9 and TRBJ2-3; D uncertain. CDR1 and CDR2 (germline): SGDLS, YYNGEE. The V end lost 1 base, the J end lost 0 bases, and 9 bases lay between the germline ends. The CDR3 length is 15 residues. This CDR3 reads CASSVIAASTDTQYF. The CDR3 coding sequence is TGTGCCAGCAGCGTAATAGCAGCTAGCACAGATACGCAGTATTTT.

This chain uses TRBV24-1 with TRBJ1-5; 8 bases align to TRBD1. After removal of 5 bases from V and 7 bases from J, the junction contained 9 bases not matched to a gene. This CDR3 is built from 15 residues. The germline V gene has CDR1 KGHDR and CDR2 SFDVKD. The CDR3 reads CATSVGRGRYQPQHF. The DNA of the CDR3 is TGTGCCACCAGTGTGGGCAGGGGGCGATACCAGCCCCAGCATTTT.

The CDR3, as DNA: TGTGCCAGCAGTTTGGGCGGTGTTTGGGGCTACACCTTC. Encoded protein: CASSLGGVWGYTF. The J gene is TRBJ1-2, the V gene TRBV12-3 or TRBV12-4; the D is unclear. V lost 3 bases, J lost 8 bases, and 13 bases lay in between. The CDR3 totals 13 residues.

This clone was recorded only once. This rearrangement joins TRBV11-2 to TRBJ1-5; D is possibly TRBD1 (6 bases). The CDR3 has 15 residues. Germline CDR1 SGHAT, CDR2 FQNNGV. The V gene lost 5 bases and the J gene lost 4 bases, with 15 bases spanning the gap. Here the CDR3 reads CASSLSDSSNQPQHF. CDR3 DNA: TGTGCCAGCAGCCTGTCGGACAGCTCTAATCAGCCCCAGCATTTT.